This T cell receptor (beta chain) was obtained from a study of Graves' ophthalmopathy and Graves' hyperthyroidism. Whole-study findings and limits: Blood was where most expanded thyroid clonotypes above 0.001 frequency also turned up.

Remarks on this clonotype: Its matching antigen is unknown.

Hyperthyroidism qualified as stable when ophthalmopathy did not develop within 18 months of follow-up. PBMCs stemmed from 9 to 10 ml of fresh peripheral blood. The authors amplified TCR beta CDR3 regions from RNA transcripts. Amplification began with first-round RT-PCR using HTBI primers, then second-round multiplex PCR was performed. TCRdb reprocessed the multiplex PCR reads via MiXCR and lists one record per CDR3 protein. The top ten hold roughly 6.9% of the sample, which has about 620,000 distinct CDR3 sequences, around a fifth seen once. The sequencing sample was made of peripheral blood. The TCR was taken from a woman in her late teens or twenties with stable Graves' hyperthyroidism. Some clones in this sample may be carry-over from other donors' samples.

CDR3 DNA: TGTGCCAGCAGTTTAAGAGGGAAGCACTATGGCTACACCTTC. Encoded protein: CASSLRGKHYGYTF. The rearrangement uses TRBV27 and TRBJ1-2; D unresolved. CDR3 size: 14 residues. Germline loops: CDR1 MNHEY, CDR2 SMNVEV (reference sequence). V was clipped by 2 bases and J by 3 bases, with 10 bases between them.